The 8 T cell receptor beta chains in this list originate from one sample, sequenced in a study of OX40 agonist ivuxolimab in advanced cancers. Sequencing used immunoSEQ multiplex PCR; TCRdb keeps in-frame clones, though not all of them. The sample consists of tens of thousands of clones, 83% of them appearing once. The sequencing here drew on CD4+ or CD8+ T cells sorted from blood, taken in a trial of the OX40 agonist ivuxolimab. These receptors originate from an adult with an advanced solid tumor such as melanoma, head and neck, liver or kidney cancer.

This chain uses TRBV2 with TRBJ2-2; 8 bases align to TRBD2. V gave up 6 bases and J gave up 4 bases; unmatched junction bases: 10. Germline lookup yields CDR1 SNHLY and CDR2 FYNNEI. The CDR3 runs 16 residues. In nucleotides, the CDR3 is TGTGCCAGCAGAAGCGGGAGACTAGCGAGCACCGGGGAGCTGTTTTTT. Its translation is CASRSGRLASTGELFF.

This clone was observed a single time. The V gene is TRBV4-3, the J gene TRBJ1-2; possible D gene TRBD1, 5 bases. The germline V gene encodes CDR1 LGHNA and CDR2 YSLEER. V was pared by 4 bases and J by 4 bases, with 13 bases between. This CDR3 has 14 amino acids. The CDR3 loop reads CASSRDQRGYGYTF. CDR3 nucleotides: TGCGCCAGCAGCCGAGACCAGAGGGGCTATGGCTACACCTTC.

The rearrangement uses TRBV19 and TRBJ1-6, with TRBD1 matching 10 bases. Trimming took 5 bases from V and 9 from J; bases not matched to a gene: 7. The CDR3 runs to 15 residues. CDR1 and CDR2 from the germline V gene are LNHDA and SQIVND (reference sequence). The CDR3 DNA reads TGTGCCAGTAGTGCCGGGACAGGGGAGGGTTCACCCCTCCACTTT. Translating it yields CASSAGTGEGSPLHF.

The V gene is TRBV19, the J gene TRBJ1-1; D call uncertain. Germline CDR1 reads LNHDA; CDR2 reads SQIVND (reference sequence). The V and J ends lost 7 bases and 5 bases respectively, with 14 bases between them. This CDR3 comprises 13 residues. The CDR3 loop reads CASTPLVATEAFF. The CDR3 DNA reads TGTGCCAGTACCCCCCTGGTGGCTACTGAAGCTTTCTTT.

This clone occurred once. This chain connects TRBV7-9 to TRBJ2-1; tentatively, D is TRBD1 (5 bases). V was cut by 2 bases and J by 6 bases, with 11 bases left in between. This CDR3 spans 14 amino acids. CDR1 SEHNR and CDR2 FQNEAQ come from the germline V gene (reference sequence). CDR3: CASSLSSGFNEQFF. DNA of the CDR3: TGTGCCAGCAGCTTATCTTCAGGGTTCAATGAGCAGTTCTTC. Filled out from reference TRBV7-9 and TRBJ2-1, the complete variable domain reads DTGVSQNPRHKITKRGQNVTFRCDPISEHNRLYWYRQTLGQGPEFLTYFQNEAQLEKSRLLSDRFSAERPKGSFSTLEIQRTEQGDSAMYLCASSLSSGFNEQFFGPGTRLTVL.

This sequence joins TRBV9 and TRBJ1-6; 7 bases map to TRBD1. Germline trimming cut 3 bases from V and 0 bases from J; bases unmatched to any gene: 3. The CDR3 consists of 16 residues. Germline V gene sequence: CDR1 SGDLS, CDR2 YYNGEE. The CDR3, as DNA: TGTGCCAGCAGCGGACAGGGCAACTCCTATAATTCACCCCTCCACTTT. This sequence encodes CASSGQGNSYNSPLHF.

J is TRBJ1-2 and V is TRBV6-4, with no clear D. V lost 2 bases, J lost 3 bases, and 7 bases lay in between. Germline CDR1 reads MRHNA; CDR2 reads SNTAGT. The CDR3 spans 13 residues. CDR3 residues: CASSDDGDYGYTF. As DNA, the CDR3 is TGTGCCAGCAGTGACGACGGCGACTATGGCTACACCTTC.

A note on this clone: This sample includes further DNA sequences coding for the same CDR3. CDR3 amino acids: CAISERAGTTDTQYF. CDR3 sequence (DNA): TGTGCCATCAGTGAGAGGGCGGGTACCACAGATACGCAGTATTTT. The chain carries TRBV10-3 and TRBJ2-3, with D perhaps TRBD2 (5 bases). This CDR3 is built from 15 residues. CDR1 is ENHRY and CDR2 is SYGVKD in the germline V gene. V lost 2 bases and J lost 2, with 11 bases in between.